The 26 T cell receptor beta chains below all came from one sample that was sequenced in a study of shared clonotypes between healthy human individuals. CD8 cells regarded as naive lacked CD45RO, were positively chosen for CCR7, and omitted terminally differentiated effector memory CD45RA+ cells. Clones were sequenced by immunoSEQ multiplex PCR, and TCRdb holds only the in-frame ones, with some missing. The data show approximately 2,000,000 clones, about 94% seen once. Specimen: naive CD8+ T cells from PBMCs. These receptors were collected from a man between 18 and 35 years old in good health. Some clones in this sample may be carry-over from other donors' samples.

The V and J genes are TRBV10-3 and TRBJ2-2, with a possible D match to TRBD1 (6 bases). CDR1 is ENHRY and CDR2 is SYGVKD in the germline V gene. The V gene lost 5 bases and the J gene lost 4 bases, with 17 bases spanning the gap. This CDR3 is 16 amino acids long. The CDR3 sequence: CAISKNDRLGTGELFF. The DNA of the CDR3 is TGTGCCATCAGTAAAAACGACAGGCTGGGCACCGGGGAGCTGTTTTTT.

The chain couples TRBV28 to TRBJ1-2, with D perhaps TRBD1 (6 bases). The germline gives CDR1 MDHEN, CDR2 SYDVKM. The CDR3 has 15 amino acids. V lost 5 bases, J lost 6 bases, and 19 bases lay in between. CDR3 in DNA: TGTGCCAGCAGTCAACTTCCTACAGGGCCGGATGGCTACACCTTC. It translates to CASSQLPTGPDGYTF.

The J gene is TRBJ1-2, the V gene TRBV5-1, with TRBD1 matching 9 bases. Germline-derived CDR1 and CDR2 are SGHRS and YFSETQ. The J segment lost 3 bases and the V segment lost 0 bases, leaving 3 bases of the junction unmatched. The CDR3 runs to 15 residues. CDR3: CASSLGQGGDYGYTF. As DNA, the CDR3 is TGCGCCAGCAGCTTGGGACAGGGGGGAGACTATGGCTACACCTTC. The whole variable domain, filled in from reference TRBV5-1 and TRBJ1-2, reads KAGVTQTPRYLIKTRGQQVTLSCSPISGHRSVSWYQQTPGQGLQFLFEYFSETQRNKGNFPGRFSGRQFSNSRSEMNVSTLELGDSALYLCASSLGQGGDYGYTFGSGTRLTVV.

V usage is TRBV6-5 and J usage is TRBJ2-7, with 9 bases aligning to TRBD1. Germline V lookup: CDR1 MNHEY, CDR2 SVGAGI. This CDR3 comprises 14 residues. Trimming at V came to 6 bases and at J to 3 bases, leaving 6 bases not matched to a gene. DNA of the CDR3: TGTGCCAGCAGACAGGGGGCGCTAATCTACGAGCAGTACTTC. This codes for CASRQGALIYEQYF.

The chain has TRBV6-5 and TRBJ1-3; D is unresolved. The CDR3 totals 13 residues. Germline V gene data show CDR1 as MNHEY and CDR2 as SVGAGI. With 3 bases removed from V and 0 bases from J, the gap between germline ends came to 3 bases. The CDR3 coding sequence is TGTGCCAGCAGTTATCACTCTGGAAACACCATATATTTT. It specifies CASSYHSGNTIYF.

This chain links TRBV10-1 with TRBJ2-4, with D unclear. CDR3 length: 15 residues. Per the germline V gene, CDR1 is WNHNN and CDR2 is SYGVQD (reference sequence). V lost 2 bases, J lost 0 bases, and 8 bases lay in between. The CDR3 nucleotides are TGCGCCAGCAGTGAGGTGCAGTTAGCCAAAAACATTCAGTACTTC. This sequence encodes CASSEVQLAKNIQYF.

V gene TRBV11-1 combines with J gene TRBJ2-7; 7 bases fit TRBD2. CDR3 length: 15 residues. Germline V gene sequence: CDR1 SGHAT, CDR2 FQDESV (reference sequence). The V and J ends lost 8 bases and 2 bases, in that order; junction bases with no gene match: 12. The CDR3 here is CASSVLGGGTYEQYF. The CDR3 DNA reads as TGTGCCAGCTCGGTCTTGGGCGGGGGAACCTACGAGCAGTACTTC.

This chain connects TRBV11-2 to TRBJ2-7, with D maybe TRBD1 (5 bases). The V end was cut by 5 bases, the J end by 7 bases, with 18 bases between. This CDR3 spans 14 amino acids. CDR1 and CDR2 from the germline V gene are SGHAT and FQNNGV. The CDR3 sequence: CASSQSRVGEEQYF. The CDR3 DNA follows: TGTGCCAGCAGCCAATCCAGGGTTGGGGAAGAGCAGTACTTC.

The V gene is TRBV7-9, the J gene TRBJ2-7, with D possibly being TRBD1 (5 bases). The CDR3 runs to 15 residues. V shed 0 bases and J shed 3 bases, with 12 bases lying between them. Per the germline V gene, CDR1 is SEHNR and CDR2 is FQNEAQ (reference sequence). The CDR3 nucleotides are TGTGCCAGCAGCTTAGCAGTCTCACAGGACTACGAGCAGTACTTC. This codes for CASSLAVSQDYEQYF. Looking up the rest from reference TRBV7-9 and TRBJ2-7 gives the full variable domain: DTGVSQNPRHKITKRGQNVTFRCDPISEHNRLYWYRQTLGQGPEFLTYFQNEAQLEKSRLLSDRFSAERPKGSFSTLEIQRTEQGDSAMYLCASSLAVSQDYEQYFGPGTRLTVT.

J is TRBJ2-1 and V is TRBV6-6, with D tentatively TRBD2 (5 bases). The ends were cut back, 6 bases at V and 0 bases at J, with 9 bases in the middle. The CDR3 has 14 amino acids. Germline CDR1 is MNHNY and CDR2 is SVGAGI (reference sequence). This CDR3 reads CASRNSDSYNEQFF. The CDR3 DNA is TGTGCCAGCAGAAATAGCGACTCCTACAATGAGCAGTTCTTC.

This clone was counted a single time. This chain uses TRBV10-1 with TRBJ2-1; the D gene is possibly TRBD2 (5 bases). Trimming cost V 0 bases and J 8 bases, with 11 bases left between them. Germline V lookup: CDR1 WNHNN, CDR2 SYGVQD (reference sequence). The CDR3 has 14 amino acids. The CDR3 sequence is CASSESGDSYEQFF. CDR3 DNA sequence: TGCGCCAGCAGTGAGTCGGGAGACTCCTATGAGCAGTTCTTC.

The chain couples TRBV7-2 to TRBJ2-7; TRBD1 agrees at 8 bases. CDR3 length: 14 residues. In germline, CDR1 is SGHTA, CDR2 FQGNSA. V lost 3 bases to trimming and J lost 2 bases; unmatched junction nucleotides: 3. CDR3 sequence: CASSFDRGPYEQYF. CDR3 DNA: TGTGCCAGCAGCTTTGACAGGGGCCCCTACGAGCAGTACTTC.

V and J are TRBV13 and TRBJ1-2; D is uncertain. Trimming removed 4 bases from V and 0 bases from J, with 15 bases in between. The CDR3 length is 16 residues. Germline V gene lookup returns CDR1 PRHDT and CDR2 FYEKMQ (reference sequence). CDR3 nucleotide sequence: TGTGCCAGCAGCTCAATTTTCGACGGAACTAACTATGGCTACACCTTC. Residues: CASSSIFDGTNYGYTF.

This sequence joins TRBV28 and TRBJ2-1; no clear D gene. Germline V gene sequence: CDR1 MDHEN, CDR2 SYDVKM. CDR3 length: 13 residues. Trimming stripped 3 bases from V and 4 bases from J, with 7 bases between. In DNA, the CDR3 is TGTGCCAGCAGTTTTTCCGTTTACAATGAGCAGTTCTTC. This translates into CASSFSVYNEQFF.

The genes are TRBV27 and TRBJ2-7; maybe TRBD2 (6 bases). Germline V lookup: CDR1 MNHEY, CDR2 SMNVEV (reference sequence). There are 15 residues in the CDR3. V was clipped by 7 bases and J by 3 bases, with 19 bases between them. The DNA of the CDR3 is TGTGCCAGCAACCTCCGGGCGGAGGGTCACTACGAGCAGTACTTC. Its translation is CASNLRAEGHYEQYF.

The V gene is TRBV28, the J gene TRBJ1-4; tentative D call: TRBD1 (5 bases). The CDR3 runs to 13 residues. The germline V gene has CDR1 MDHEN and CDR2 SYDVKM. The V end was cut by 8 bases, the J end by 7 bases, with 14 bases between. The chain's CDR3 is CASRGRGSEKLFF. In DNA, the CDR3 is TGTGCCAGCCGAGGACGGGGGAGTGAAAAACTGTTTTTT.

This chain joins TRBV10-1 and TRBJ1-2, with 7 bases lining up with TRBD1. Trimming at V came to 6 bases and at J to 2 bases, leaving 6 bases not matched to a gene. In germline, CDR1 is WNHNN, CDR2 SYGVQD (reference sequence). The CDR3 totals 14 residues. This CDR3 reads CASRGTVENYGYTF. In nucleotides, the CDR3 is TGCGCCAGCAGGGGGACAGTCGAAAACTATGGCTACACCTTC.

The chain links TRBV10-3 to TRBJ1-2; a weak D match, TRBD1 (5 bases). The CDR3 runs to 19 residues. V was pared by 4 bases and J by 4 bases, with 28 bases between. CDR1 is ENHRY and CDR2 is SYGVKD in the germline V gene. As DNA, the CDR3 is TGTGCCATCAGTGCCCAGGCCACGGGGGTTATACTGGCAGGCTATGGCTACACCTTC. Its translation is CAISAQATGVILAGYGYTF.

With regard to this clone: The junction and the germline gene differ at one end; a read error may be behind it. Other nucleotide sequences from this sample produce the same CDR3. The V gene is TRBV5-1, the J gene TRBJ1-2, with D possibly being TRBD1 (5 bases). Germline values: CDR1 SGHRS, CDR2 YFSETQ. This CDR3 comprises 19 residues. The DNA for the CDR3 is TGCGCCAGCAGATTGGGTCGGGGGGAGGCCGACCAGTCTAACTATGGCTACACCTTC. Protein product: CASRLGRGEADQSNYGYTF.

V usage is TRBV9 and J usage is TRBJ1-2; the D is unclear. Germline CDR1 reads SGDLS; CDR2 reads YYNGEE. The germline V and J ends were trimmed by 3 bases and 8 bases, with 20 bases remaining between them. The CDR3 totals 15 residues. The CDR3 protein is CASSGTGAPLGGYTF. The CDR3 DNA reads TGTGCCAGCAGCGGGACGGGCGCCCCTCTGGGGGGCTACACCTTC.

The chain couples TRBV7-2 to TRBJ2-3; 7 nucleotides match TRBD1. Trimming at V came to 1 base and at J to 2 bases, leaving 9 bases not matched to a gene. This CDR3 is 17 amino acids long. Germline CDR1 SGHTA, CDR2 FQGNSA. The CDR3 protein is CASSLVVGGPSTDTQYF. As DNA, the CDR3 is TGTGCCAGCAGCTTAGTTGTAGGGGGCCCCTCCACAGATACGCAGTATTTT.

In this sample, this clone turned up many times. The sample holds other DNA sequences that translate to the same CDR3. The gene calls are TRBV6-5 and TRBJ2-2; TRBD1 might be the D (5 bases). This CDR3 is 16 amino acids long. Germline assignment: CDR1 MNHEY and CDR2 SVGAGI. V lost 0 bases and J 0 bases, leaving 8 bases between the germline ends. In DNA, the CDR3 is TGTGCCAGCAGTTACTCGATGGGGCCGAACACCGGGGAGCTGTTTTTT. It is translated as CASSYSMGPNTGELFF.

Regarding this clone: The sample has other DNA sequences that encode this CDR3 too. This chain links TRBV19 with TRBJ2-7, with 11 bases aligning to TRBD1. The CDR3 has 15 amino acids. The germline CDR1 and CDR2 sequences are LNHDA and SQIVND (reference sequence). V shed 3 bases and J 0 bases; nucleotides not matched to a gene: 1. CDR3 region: CASSIGTGGSYEQYF. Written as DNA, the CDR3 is TGTGCCAGTAGTATCGGGACAGGGGGCTCCTACGAGCAGTACTTC.

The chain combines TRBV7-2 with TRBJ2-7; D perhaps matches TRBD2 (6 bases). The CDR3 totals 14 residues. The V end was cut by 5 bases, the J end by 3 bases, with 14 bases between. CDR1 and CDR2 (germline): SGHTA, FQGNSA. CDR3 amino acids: CASSVSGPFYEQYF. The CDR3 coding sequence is TGTGCCAGCAGCGTAAGCGGGCCGTTCTACGAGCAGTACTTC. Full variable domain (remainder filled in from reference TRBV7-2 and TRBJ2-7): GAGVSQSPSNKVTEKGKDVELRCDPISGHTALYWYRQSLGQGLEFLIYFQGNSAPDKSGLPSDRFSAERTGGSVSTLTIQRTQQEDSAVYLCASSVSGPFYEQYFGPGTRLTVT.

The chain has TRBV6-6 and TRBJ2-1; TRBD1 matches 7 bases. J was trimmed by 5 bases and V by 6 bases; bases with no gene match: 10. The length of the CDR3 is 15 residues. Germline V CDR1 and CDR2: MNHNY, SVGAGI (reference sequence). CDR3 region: CASSHTGDLHNEQFF. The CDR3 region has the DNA TGTGCCAGCAGCCACACAGGGGATCTGCACAATGAGCAGTTCTTC.

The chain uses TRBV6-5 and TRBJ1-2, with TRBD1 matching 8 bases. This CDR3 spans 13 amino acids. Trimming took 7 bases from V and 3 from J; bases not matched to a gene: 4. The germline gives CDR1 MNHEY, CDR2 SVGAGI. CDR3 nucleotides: TGTGCCAGCACTCTGGACAGGGACTATGGCTACACCTTC. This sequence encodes CASTLDRDYGYTF.